This TCR beta chain is drawn from a study of radiation and T cells in renal cell carcinoma. Findings and caveats of the study: In blood, top tumor clones expanded by 2 weeks, shrinking by 4.

Specified time point: blood 2 weeks post-SBRT. Sample treatment: 15 Gy SBRT to primary tumor, nephrectomy 4 weeks later. Radiation-treated patients gave blood at baseline, week 2 and week 4. Turning to this clone: Its antigen remains unknown.

Sequencing was performed with immunoSEQ multiplex PCR; in TCRdb, only in-frame clones are kept and a portion is missing. The sample holds some 120,000 clones, about four fifths seen once. CDR3 length equals 17 residues. After removal of 8 bases from V and 9 bases from J, the junction contained 23 bases not matched to a gene. Germline assignment: CDR1 GTSNPN and CDR2 SVGIG (reference sequence). This sequence was found in a man aged 50 to 59 with renal cell carcinoma. The genes are TRBV30 and TRBJ2-2; TRBD2 aligns across 8 bases. The source was blood, collected from a patient whose treatment included radiotherapy and nephrectomy. The CDR3, as DNA: TGTGCCGGTCTCCTAGACGGGGGGGCCTGGATAAGAAGGGAGCTGTTTTTT. Translated: CAGLLDGGAWIRRELFF.